This TCR beta chain was recorded in a study of cytomegalovirus exposure and HLA in healthy donors. Study at large: Early on, a data release was issued that held about 85 million unique TCRs from HLA-typed donors.

Overall study results and limits: The study carried out a later analysis of TCR beta sequences. It associated 16,951 of them with specific HLA alleles at a false discovery rate of 0.05. Cytomegalovirus association was assigned to more than 150 TCR beta chains. It is likely that the observed cluster of highly shared sequence variants was a sequencing artifact.

As for this clone: The antigen is not known.

With V trimmed by 2 bases and J by 4 bases, 12 bases remained unmatched. The CDR3 runs to 18 residues. Germline V gene sequence: CDR1 LNHDA, CDR2 SQIVND (reference sequence). The PCR ran on 60 Vbeta and 13 Jbeta primers. TCRdb keeps only in-frame clones here, not all; method: immunoSEQ multiplex PCR. Seen here are fewer than 100,000 clones, roughly 73% observed once, and the top ten hold approximately 4.4%. J is TRBJ2-1 and V is TRBV19; 9 bases fit TRBD1. The sample consisted of PBMCs. The receptor was isolated from a male donor in good health and CMV-seropositive. CDR3 DNA sequence: TGTGCCAGTAGTATAACGGTAGGGACAGGGAGTTATTACAATGAGCAGTTCTTC. This translates into CASSITVGTGSYYNEQFF.